The TCR beta chain described here comes from a study of post-analysis software for immune sequencing data. About the research overall: Relapsing-remitting, secondary progressive and progressive-relapsing multiple sclerosis were all included among the disease courses. Study-wide results and caveats: Comparison with controls showed significantly lower normalized Chao1 diversity in multiple sclerosis patients. Patients carried a few TRBV segments more frequently than controls did, and TRBV5-6, TRBV5-1 and TRBV20-1 were among them. Batch-mates among the samples co-clustered strongly by F measure.

Notes on this clonotype: Its target is unknown.

Germline trimming cut 8 bases from V and 2 bases from J; bases unmatched to any gene: 13. Germline CDR1 and CDR2: ENHRY and SYGVKD. This CDR3 comprises 16 residues. Unique molecular identifiers were present in the TCR beta cDNA libraries. The source material, about 0.9 to 10 million T cells, gave rise to 500,000 or so cDNA molecules. TCRdb re-called the PCR reads through MiXCR, storing one row per CDR3 protein. The sample consists of hundreds of thousands of distinct CDR3 sequences, 53% of them appearing once. This clonotype originated in a girl under 18 with multiple sclerosis. This chain uses TRBV10-3 with TRBJ1-2, with 8 bases fitting TRBD1. Source material: blood. The CDR3 region has the DNA TGTGCCATCGCCGAGACAGGGGATCTTTTGAACTATGGCTACACCTTC. This sequence encodes CAIAETGDLLNYGYTF.